These T cell receptor beta chains were read from a single sample in a study of cytomegalovirus exposure and HLA in healthy donors. Measured with immunoSEQ multiplex PCR; TCRdb has only the in-frame clones, and not every one. This sample has 60,000 to 65,000 clones, with 60% to 80% found just once. Sequenced sample: PBMCs. The receptors come from a woman aged 40 to 49 in good health and CMV-seropositive. CDR3s include the opening cysteine and the closing phenylalanine or tryptophan. The D gene is left open where the match is weak. Clone size is shown for a subset of rows, as once, few, many or a class of expanded clone.

d_gene,j_gene,v_gene,abundance,CDR3nt,CDR3aa
-,TRBJ2-7,TRBV7-9,-,TGTGCCAGCAGCAGGGGGAAGGGACCTTCCTACGAGCAGTACTTC,CASSRGKGPSYEQYF
-,TRBJ2-1,TRBV15,-,TGTGCCACCAGCAGAGAATTCAGGACTGAACACTTCTACAATGAGCAGTTCTTC,CATSREFRTEHFYNEQFF
TRBD1,TRBJ1-1,TRBV6-1,-,TGTGCCAGCAGTGCCCCGGGACAGGGTGAAGCTTTCTTT,CASSAPGQGEAFF
-,TRBJ1-3,TRBV6-5,-,TGTGCCAGCAGTTTTGGACAGAACCTCTTCGGAAACACCATATATTTT,CASSFGQNLFGNTIYF
-,TRBJ1-6,TRBV30,-,TGTGCCTGGAGTTTACGGAATTCACCCCTCCACTTT,CAWSLRNSPLHF
-,TRBJ1-6,TRBV6-5,-,TGTGCCAGCACCCCGGGGTCTGAGCGGTCACCCCTCCACTTT,CASTPGSERSPLHF
TRBD2,TRBJ2-7,TRBV7-9,few,TGTGCCAGCAGCCAAGGCGGGGGGGCCTCCTACGAGCAGTACTTC,CASSQGGGASYEQYF
-,TRBJ2-7,TRBV5-6,-,TGTGCCAGCAGCTCGAGTTTCTACGAGCAGTACTTC,CASSSSFYEQYF
-,TRBJ2-1,TRBV9,-,TGTGCCAGCAGCCCCCGACAGGCTCATGAGCAGTTCTTC,CASSPRQAHEQFF
TRBD1,TRBJ2-7,TRBV2,-,TGTGCCAGCAGTATGGGACAGCCCACCACTAGGGAGCAGTACTTC,CASSMGQPTTREQYF
-,TRBJ2-1,TRBV5-8,-,TGTGCCAGCAGCTTGAAAGCGAATGAGCAGTTCTTC,CASSLKANEQFF
TRBD1,TRBJ2-7,TRBV19,-,TGTGCCAGTAGTATAGGGACAGGGATCCACGAGCAGTACTTC,CASSIGTGIHEQYF
-,TRBJ2-3,TRBV4-1,few,TGCGCCAGCAGGGGTCGCCTGGCAGGGCTTATGGATACGCAGTATTTT,CASRGRLAGLMDTQYF
TRBD2,TRBJ2-1,TRBV9,-,TGTGCCAGCAGCCCGCCCCGGGGGGATGAGCAGTTCTTC,CASSPPRGDEQFF
-,TRBJ1-3,TRBV18,-,TGTGCCAGCTCACCTGAACAGTCCTCCTCTGGAAACACCATATATTTT,CASSPEQSSSGNTIYF
-,TRBJ2-3,TRBV7-9,-,TGTGCCAGCAGCTTGCCGATCTCAGGGATGACAGATACGCAGTATTTT,CASSLPISGMTDTQYF
-,TRBJ1-6,TRBV6-1,-,TGTGCCAGCAGTGAAGCCAGGGGCGCGGGTAATTCACCCCTCCACTTT,CASSEARGAGNSPLHF
-,TRBJ1-5,TRBV6-6,-,TGTGCCAGCAGTTACTCGGGAGGGTCCGGGGCCCAGCATTTT,CASSYSGGSGAQHF
-,TRBJ2-2,TRBV27,-,TGTGCCAGCAGTTTAATGGCAGGTTCGAACACCGGGGAGCTGTTTTTT,CASSLMAGSNTGELFF
-,TRBJ1-2,TRBV30,-,TGTGCCTGGAGTGTACAAAGGGGCGGATATGGCTACACCTTC,CAWSVQRGGYGYTF
-,TRBJ2-1,TRBV5-1,-,TGCGCCAGCAGCTTGGTCGCGGGGAGCTCCTACAATGAGCAGTTCTTC,CASSLVAGSSYNEQFF
TRBD1,TRBJ2-3,TRBV2,-,TGTGCCAGCAGGGACGACAGGGTATGGACAGATACGCAGTATTTT,CASRDDRVWTDTQYF
-,TRBJ2-1,TRBV6-4,-,TGTGCCAGCAGTCAGGGGGAGGACAATGAGCAGTTCTTC,CASSQGEDNEQFF
TRBD1,TRBJ1-1,TRBV6-1,once,TGTGCCAGCAGTGAAGAAGGGACAGCGGCTTTCTTT,CASSEEGTAAFF
-,TRBJ1-2,TRBV21-1,few,TGTGCCAGCACAATCCGGGATCTCGGGCGTGGCTACACCTTC,CASTIRDLGRGYTF
TRBD2,TRBJ2-1,TRBV30,-,TGTGCCTGGAGTGTGGGACTAGGGAACAATGAGCAGTTCTTC,CAWSVGLGNNEQFF
-,TRBJ1-2,TRBV27,once,TGTGCCAGCAGTTTACAGGGGCTCGATGGCTACACCTTC,CASSLQGLDGYTF
-,TRBJ1-2,TRBV30,once,TGTGCCTGGAGTGTCAGGGTTGACTATGGCTACACCTTC,CAWSVRVDYGYTF
TRBD2,TRBJ2-1,TRBV11-2,-,TGTGCCAGCAGCTTACTAGCGGGGGGGTGGAATGAGCAGTTCTTC,CASSLLAGGWNEQFF
TRBD1,TRBJ2-2,TRBV10-3,few,TGTGCCATCAGTGAGTCGGGACAGAACTACACCGGGGAGCTGTTTTTT,CAISESGQNYTGELFF
-,TRBJ1-6,TRBV27,-,TGTGCCAGCAGTTTCACCCAGCAGGGGTCGGGTTCACCCCTCCACTTT,CASSFTQQGSGSPLHF
-,TRBJ2-2,TRBV7-2,-,TGTGCCAGCAGCCTAGTACGGACCGGGGAGCTGTTTTTT,CASSLVRTGELFF
-,TRBJ2-7,TRBV11-1,-,TGTGCCAGCAGCTTAGGCCGGAGCTACGAGCAGTACTTC,CASSLGRSYEQYF
-,TRBJ1-1,TRBV6-5,once,TGTGCCAGCAGTTACGAAAGGGAGAGCACTGAAGCTTTCTTT,CASSYERESTEAFF
-,TRBJ1-5,TRBV10-3,-,TGTGCCATCAAGGAGGGAGACAATCAGCCCCAGCATTTT,CAIKEGDNQPQHF
-,TRBJ2-7,TRBV7-2,once,TGTGCCAGCAGCTTACACTCCTACGAGCAGTACTTC,CASSLHSYEQYF
TRBD1,TRBJ1-1,TRBV18,few,TGTGCCAGCTCACGGTATGCGACAGGGGAGGTCACTGAAGCTTTCTTT,CASSRYATGEVTEAFF
TRBD1,TRBJ1-3,TRBV7-9,-,TGTTCCAGCAGCTTGACAGGGGGCACTGGAAACACCATATATTTT,CSSSLTGGTGNTIYF
-,TRBJ2-7,TRBV6-1,many,TGTGCCAGCAGAACACCCCTCTACGAGCAGTACTTC,CASRTPLYEQYF
-,TRBJ1-1,TRBV5-1,-,TGCGCCAGCACCACTATGGGGGGTTACACTGAAGCTTTCTTT,CASTTMGGYTEAFF
TRBD1,TRBJ2-7,TRBV2,-,TGTGCCAGCAGTGAAACAGGGGTAGGGGGCGAGCAGTACTTC,CASSETGVGGEQYF
TRBD2,TRBJ2-1,TRBV6-5,-,TGTGCCACCATGACTAGCGGTCTCAATGAGCAGTTCTTC,CATMTSGLNEQFF
TRBD1,TRBJ2-7,TRBV9,-,TGTGCCAGCAGCGTAGAGGTGGGACAGGGGGTGGCCGAGCAGTACTTC,CASSVEVGQGVAEQYF
TRBD1,TRBJ1-4,TRBV5-4,once,TGTGCCAGCAGCTTGCCGGGACAGGGGACTGAAAAACTGTTTTTT,CASSLPGQGTEKLFF
-,TRBJ2-2,TRBV21-1,-,TGTGCCAGCAACGCCTCAATACAGGGCCCTTTGAACACCGGGGAGCTGTTTTTT,CASNASIQGPLNTGELFF